A single sample is the source of the 13 T cell receptor beta chains below, sequenced in a study of T cell responses to AZD1222 COVID-19 vaccine. The table came from immunoSEQ multiplex PCR; TCRdb's copy has only in-frame clones and leaves some out. Of 180,000 or so clones in the sample, 85% to 90% are singletons; the top ten hold 1.5% to 2%. The starting material was peripheral blood, obtained on day 0 of AZD1222 vaccination. All receptors come from an adult in good health.

V usage is TRBV9 and J usage is TRBJ2-2; 11 bases are shared with TRBD2. Germline CDR1 reads SGDLS; CDR2 reads YYNGEE. The ends lost 4 bases at V and 4 bases at J; junction bases unmatched: 9. CDR3 length equals 17 residues. The CDR3: CASSQTLAGGRTGELFF. The CDR3 DNA reads TGTGCCAGCAGCCAGACCCTAGCGGGGGGCCGCACCGGGGAGCTGTTTTTT.

To note about this clone: Within the sample, other DNA sequences also encode this same CDR3. The chain joins TRBV5-1 to TRBJ1-2; unclear D gene. The V and J ends lost 0 bases and 3 bases respectively, with 6 bases between them. The CDR3 has 13 amino acids. Germline V gives CDR1 SGHRS, CDR2 YFSETQ. CDR3 nucleotide sequence: TGCGCCAGCAGCTTGGCTGGGGACTATGGCTACACCTTC. Translating gives CASSLAGDYGYTF.

The CDR3 protein is CASSERVRAGRSTEAFF. The DNA of the CDR3 is TGTGCCAGCAGTGAAAGGGTAAGGGCGGGACGGAGCACTGAAGCTTTCTTT. The chain joins TRBV2 to TRBJ1-1; D possibly corresponds to TRBD1 (5 bases). The V end lost 2 bases, the J end lost 4 bases, and 20 bases lay between the germline ends. From germline, CDR1 is SNHLY and CDR2 FYNNEI. The CDR3 runs 17 residues.

The rearrangement links TRBV2 to TRBJ1-5; 8 positions match TRBD1. This CDR3 comprises 15 residues. Trimming took 5 bases from V and 8 from J; bases not matched to a gene: 11. CDR1 is SNHLY and CDR2 is FYNNEI in the germline V gene. The CDR3, as DNA: TGTGCCAGCAGTATCGGACAGGGCGAGGCAGAGCCCCAGCATTTT. It encodes CASSIGQGEAEPQHF.

This chain uses TRBV6-5 with TRBJ1-3; 7 nucleotides agree with TRBD1. The CDR3 is made up of 15 amino acids. Germline V gene data show CDR1 as MNHEY and CDR2 as SVGAGI. The trim removed 2 bases at V and 4 bases at J, leaving 5 bases unmatched. The CDR3 bases are TGTGCCAGCAGTTACGGCAGGGGGAGAGGAAACACCATATATTTT. Its protein product is CASSYGRGRGNTIYF.

This rearrangement joins TRBV5-1 to TRBJ1-4, with 9 bases fitting TRBD1. CDR1 is SGHRS, CDR2 YFSETQ, per germline. The CDR3 has 14 residues. J lost 8 bases, V lost 4 bases, and 6 bases had no gene match. Here the CDR3 DNA reads TGCGCCAGCAGCACGGGACAGGGATTCGAAAAACTGTTTTTT. Its protein product is CASSTGQGFEKLFF.

The CDR3 is CASSESGFSSGQIDTQYF. The CDR3 bases are TGTGCCAGCAGTGAAAGCGGTTTCTCTAGCGGGCAGATAGATACGCAGTATTTT. The chain has TRBV6-4 and TRBJ2-3, with TRBD2 matching 8 bases. Germline-derived CDR1 and CDR2 are MRHNA and SNTAGT. This CDR3 is built from 18 residues. With 3 bases clipped from V and 5 bases from J, the junction kept 16 bases outside the gene matches.

The chain recombines TRBV28 with TRBJ2-5; D is possibly TRBD2 (6 bases). Trimming cost V 6 bases and J 2 bases, with 19 bases left between them. There are 16 residues in the CDR3. Germline V gives CDR1 MDHEN, CDR2 SYDVKM. CDR3 sequence (DNA): TGTGCCAGCAGCCTCCTCCGTGGGGACTTTCAAGAGACCCAGTACTTC. Translating gives CASSLLRGDFQETQYF.

V gene TRBV7-3 combines with J gene TRBJ1-1; no clear D gene. This CDR3 spans 15 amino acids. Germline assignment: CDR1 SGHTA and CDR2 FQGTGA. The germline V and J ends were trimmed by 0 bases and 3 bases, with 11 bases remaining between them. The CDR3 DNA follows: TGTGCCAGCAGCTTAACAAGGGTGGGGTACACTGAAGCTTTCTTT. It specifies CASSLTRVGYTEAFF. Full variable domain (outside the CDR3, taken from reference TRBV7-3 and TRBJ1-1): GAGVSQTPSNKVTEKGKYVELRCDPISGHTALYWYRQSLGQGPEFLIYFQGTGAADDSGLPNDRFFAVRPEGSVSTLKIQRTERGDSAVYLCASSLTRVGYTEAFFGQGTRLTVV.

V gene TRBV15 combines with J gene TRBJ2-3; D remains ambiguous. From germline, CDR1 is LNHNV and CDR2 YYDKDF (reference sequence). The CDR3 loop spans 13 amino acids. Trimming pared 0 bases from V and 4 bases from J, leaving 5 bases between. The CDR3 coding sequence is TGTGCCACCAGCAGAGATCCATCAGATACGCAGTATTTT. It yields the protein CATSRDPSDTQYF.

This clone occurred a few times. The J gene is TRBJ2-3, the V gene TRBV24-1; D gene unclear. V shed 4 bases and J shed 4 bases, with 11 bases lying between them. The CDR3 is made up of 14 amino acids. The V gene's germline CDR1 is KGHDR and CDR2 SFDVKD. CDR3 in DNA: TGTGCCACCAGTGAAACAAAGACTGCAGATACGCAGTATTTT. This gives the protein CATSETKTADTQYF.

This rearrangement joins TRBV5-5 to TRBJ2-7; 9 positions agree with TRBD2. This CDR3 region has 15 residues. The V and J ends lost 0 bases and 3 bases, in that order; junction bases with no gene match: 4. From germline, CDR1 is SGHKS and CDR2 YYEKEE (reference sequence). The CDR3 DNA follows: TGTGCCAGCAGCTTGGAGTCTAGCGGGATCTACGAGCAGTACTTC. Translation gives CASSLESSGIYEQYF.

The V call is TRBV5-5, the J call TRBJ2-1; 11 bases are shared with TRBD2. The CDR3 has 16 amino acids. V lost 3 bases, J lost 10 bases, and 12 bases stayed unmatched. CDR1 and CDR2 (germline): SGHKS, YYEKEE (reference sequence). CDR3 amino acids: CASSSRLAGTDPEQFF. CDR3 in DNA: TGTGCCAGCAGCTCGCGACTAGCGGGGACCGACCCGGAGCAGTTCTTC. The whole variable domain, remainder taken from reference TRBV5-5 and TRBJ2-1, is DAGVTQSPTHLIKTRGQQVTLRCSPISGHKSVSWYQQVLGQGPQFIFQYYEKEERGRGNFPDRFSARQFPNYSSELNVNALLLGDSALYLCASSSRLAGTDPEQFFGPGTRLTVL.